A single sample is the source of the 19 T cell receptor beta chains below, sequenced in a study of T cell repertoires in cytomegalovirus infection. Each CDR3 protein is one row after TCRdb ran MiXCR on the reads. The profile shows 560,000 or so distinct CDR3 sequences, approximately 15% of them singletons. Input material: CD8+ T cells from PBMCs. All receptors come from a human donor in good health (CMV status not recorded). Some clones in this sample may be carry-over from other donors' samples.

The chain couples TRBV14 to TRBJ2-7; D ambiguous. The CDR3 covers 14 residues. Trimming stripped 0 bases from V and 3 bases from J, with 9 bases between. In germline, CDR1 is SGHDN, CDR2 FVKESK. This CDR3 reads CASSQDRNNYEQYF. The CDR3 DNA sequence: TGTGCCAGCAGCCAAGATCGTAACAACTACGAGCAGTACTTC.

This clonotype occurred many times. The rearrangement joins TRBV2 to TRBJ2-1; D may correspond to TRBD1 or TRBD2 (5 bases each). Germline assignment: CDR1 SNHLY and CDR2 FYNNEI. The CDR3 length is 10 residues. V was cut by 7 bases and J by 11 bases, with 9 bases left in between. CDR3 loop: CASMGRQQFF. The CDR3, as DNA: TGTGCCAGCATGGGACGACAGCAGTTCTTC.

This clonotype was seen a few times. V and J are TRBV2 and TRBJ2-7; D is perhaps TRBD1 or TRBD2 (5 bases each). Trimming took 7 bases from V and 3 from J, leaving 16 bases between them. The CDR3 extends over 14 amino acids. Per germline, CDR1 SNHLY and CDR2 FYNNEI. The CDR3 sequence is CASTQGEHHYEQYF. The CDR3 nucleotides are TGTGCCAGCACCCAGGGAGAACATCACTACGAGCAGTACTTC.

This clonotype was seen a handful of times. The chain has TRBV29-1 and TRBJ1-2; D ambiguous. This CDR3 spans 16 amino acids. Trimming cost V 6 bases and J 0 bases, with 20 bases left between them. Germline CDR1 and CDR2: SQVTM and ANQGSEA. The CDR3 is CSVPIRTQKTNYGYTF. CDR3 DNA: TGCAGCGTCCCTATCCGGACCCAGAAGACTAACTATGGCTACACCTTC.

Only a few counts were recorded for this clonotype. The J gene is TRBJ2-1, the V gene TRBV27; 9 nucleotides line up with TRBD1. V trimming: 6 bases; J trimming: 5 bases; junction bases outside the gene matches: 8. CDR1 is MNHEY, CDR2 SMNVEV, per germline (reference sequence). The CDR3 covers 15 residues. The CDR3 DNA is TGTGCCAGCAGCCCCGGGGGGACAGGGAACAATGAGCAGTTCTTC. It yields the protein CASSPGGTGNNEQFF.

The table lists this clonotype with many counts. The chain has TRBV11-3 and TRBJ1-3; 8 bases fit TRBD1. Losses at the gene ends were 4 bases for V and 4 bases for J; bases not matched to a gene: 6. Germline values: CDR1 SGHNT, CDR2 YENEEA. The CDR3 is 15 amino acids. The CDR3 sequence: CASSSSSGGGNTIYF. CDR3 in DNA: TGTGCCAGCAGCTCAAGTTCAGGGGGCGGAAACACCATATATTTT.

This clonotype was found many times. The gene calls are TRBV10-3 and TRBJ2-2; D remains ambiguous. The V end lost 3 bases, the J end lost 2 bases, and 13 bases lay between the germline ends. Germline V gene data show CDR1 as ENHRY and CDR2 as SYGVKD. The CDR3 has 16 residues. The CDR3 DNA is TGTGCCATCAGTGAAACTTGGACGGCTAACACCGGGGAGCTGTTTTTT. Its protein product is CAISETWTANTGELFF.

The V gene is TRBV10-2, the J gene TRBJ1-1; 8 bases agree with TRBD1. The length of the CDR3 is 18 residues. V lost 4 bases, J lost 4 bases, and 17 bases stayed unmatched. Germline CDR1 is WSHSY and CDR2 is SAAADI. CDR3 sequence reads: CASSGVPGQAQGGTEAFF. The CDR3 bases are TGCGCCAGCAGTGGTGTCCCGGGACAGGCCCAGGGTGGCACTGAAGCTTTCTTT.

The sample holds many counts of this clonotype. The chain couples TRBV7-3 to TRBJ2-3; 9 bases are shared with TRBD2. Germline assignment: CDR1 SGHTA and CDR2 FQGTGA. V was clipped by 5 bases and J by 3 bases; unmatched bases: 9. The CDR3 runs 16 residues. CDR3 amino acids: CASSPSAGGITDTQYF. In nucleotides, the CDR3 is TGTGCCAGCAGCCCCTCAGCGGGGGGAATAACAGATACGCAGTATTTT.

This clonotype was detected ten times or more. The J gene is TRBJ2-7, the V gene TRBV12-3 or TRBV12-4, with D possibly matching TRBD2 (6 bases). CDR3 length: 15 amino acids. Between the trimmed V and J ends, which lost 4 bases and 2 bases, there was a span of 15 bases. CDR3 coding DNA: TGTGCCAGCAGTTCCTTAGGTAGCGGCGCCTACGAGCAGTACTTC. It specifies CASSSLGSGAYEQYF.

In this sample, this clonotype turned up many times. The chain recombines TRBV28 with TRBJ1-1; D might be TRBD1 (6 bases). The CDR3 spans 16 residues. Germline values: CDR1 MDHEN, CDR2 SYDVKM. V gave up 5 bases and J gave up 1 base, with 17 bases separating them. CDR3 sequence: CASSLSGVGTNTEAFF. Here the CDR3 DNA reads TGTGCCAGCAGTCTATCAGGGGTGGGTACGAACACTGAAGCTTTCTTT.

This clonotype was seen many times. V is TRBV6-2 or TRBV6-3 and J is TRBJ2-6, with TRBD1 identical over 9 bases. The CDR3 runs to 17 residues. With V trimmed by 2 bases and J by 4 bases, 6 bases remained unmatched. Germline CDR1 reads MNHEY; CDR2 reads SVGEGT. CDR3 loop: CASSYMGQGSGANVLTF. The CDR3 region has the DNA TGTGCCAGCAGTTACATGGGACAGGGCTCGGGGGCCAACGTCCTGACTTTC.

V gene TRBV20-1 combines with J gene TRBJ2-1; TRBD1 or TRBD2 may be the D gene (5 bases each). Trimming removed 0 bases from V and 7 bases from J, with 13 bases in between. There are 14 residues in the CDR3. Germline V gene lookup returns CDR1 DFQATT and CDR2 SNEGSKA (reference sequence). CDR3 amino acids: CSARDPGLRNEQFF. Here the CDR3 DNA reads TGCAGTGCTAGAGATCCGGGGCTTAGGAATGAGCAGTTCTTC.

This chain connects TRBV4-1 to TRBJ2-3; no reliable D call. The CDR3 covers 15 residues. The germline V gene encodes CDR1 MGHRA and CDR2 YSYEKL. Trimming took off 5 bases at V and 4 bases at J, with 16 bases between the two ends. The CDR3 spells CASSSGLLIPDTQYF. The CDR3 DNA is TGCGCCAGCAGCTCCGGGCTATTAATCCCAGATACGCAGTATTTT.

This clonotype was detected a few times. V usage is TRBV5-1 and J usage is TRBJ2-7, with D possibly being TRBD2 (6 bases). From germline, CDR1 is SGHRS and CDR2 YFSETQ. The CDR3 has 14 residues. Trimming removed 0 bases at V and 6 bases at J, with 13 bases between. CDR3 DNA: TGCGCCAGCAGCTTGGGGGGGACTCTTCCCGAGCAGTACTTC. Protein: CASSLGGTLPEQYF. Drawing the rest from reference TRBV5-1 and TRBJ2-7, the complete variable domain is KAGVTQTPRYLIKTRGQQVTLSCSPISGHRSVSWYQQTPGQGLQFLFEYFSETQRNKGNFPGRFSGRQFSNSRSEMNVSTLELGDSALYLCASSLGGTLPEQYFGPGTRLTVT.

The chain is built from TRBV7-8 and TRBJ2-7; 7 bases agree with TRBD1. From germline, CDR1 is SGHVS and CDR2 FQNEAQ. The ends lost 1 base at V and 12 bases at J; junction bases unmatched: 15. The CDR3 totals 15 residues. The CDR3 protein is CASSLVPTGDHETYF. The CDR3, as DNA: TGTGCCAGCAGCTTAGTCCCCACAGGGGACCACGAGACGTACTTC.

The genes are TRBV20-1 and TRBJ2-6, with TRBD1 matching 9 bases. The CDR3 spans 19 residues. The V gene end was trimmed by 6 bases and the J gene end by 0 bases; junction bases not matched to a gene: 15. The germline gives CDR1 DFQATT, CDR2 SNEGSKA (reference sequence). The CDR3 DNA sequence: TGCAGTGCCCCATCCTCGGGACAGGGAACCAACTCTGGGGCCAACGTCCTGACTTTC. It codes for CSAPSSGQGTNSGANVLTF.

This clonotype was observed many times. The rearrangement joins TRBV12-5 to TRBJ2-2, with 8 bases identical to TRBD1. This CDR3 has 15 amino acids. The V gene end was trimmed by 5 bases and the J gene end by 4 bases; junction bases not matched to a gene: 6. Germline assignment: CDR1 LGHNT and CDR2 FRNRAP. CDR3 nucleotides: TGTGCTAGTGGTATCTTGACAGGGGTCACCGGGGAGCTGTTTTTT. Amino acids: CASGILTGVTGELFF.

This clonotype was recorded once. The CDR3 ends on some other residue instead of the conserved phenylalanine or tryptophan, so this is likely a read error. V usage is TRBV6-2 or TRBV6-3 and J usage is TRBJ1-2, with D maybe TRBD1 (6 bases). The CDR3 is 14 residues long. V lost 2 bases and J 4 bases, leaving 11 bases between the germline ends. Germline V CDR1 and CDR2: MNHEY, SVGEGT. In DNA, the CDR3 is TGTGCCAGCAGTTACCCGAGACAGGTCTATGGCTACACCCTC. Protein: CASSYPRQVYGYTL.